This entry concerns a single TCR beta chain. Its antigen remains unidentified. CDR1 and CDR2 from the germline V gene are SGHRS and YFSETQ. V was trimmed by 7 bases and J by 0 bases, leaving 14 bases between them. The CDR3 is 15 amino acids. The data were obtained in a study of identical twins. TCRdb re-called the 5' RACE reads with MiXCR, one entry per CDR3 protein. Counted here are 690,000 or so distinct CDR3 sequences, around 8.3% occurring once; the ten biggest clones make up 0.98%. Study outcomes and limitations: Rather than following the same donors, the conclusions depended on cross-sectional statistical analysis. Out-of-frame sharing of TCR alpha in monozygotic twins was underestimated by models.

These data were also reused for a study on yellow fever vaccine responses in identical twins.

The material sequenced was PBMCs. V and J are TRBV5-1 and TRBJ2-1; TRBD1 is a possible D gene (6 bases). The sequence came from a woman aged 18 to 35 in good health. The CDR3 DNA is TGCGCCAGCCGGACAGATACGAGCTCCTACAATGAGCAGTTCTTC. It specifies CASRTDTSSYNEQFF.